The rows below give T cell receptor beta chains drawn from one sample of a study of T-cell memory formation after mild COVID-19. One entry per CDR3 protein results from TCRdb running MiXCR on the 5' RACE reads. This repertoire shows about 150,000 distinct CDR3 sequences, under 15% found once; its top ten account for 2.5% to 3.5%. Sample: PBMCs or a T cell subset sorted from them (not recorded which). The receptors were sampled from a man aged 18 to 30 who had mild COVID-19 (a few samples of this study predate the infection). Cell type and time point are not known. Each CDR3 is given with its conserved first and last residue. D genes are given only for firm matches. The size entry is marked missing in some rows and otherwise reads once, few, many or a size class.

D	length	size	V	J	CDR3	DNA
.	15	few	TRBV12-3/TRBV12-4	TRBJ1-2	CASSFGSFENYGYTF	TGTGCCAGCAGCTTCGGGTCCTTTGAGAACTATGGCTACACCTTC
.	13	many	TRBV28	TRBJ2-7	CASIRGFEDEQYF	TGTGCCAGCATCCGGGGGTTTGAGGACGAGCAGTACTTC
.	13	few	TRBV7-2	TRBJ1-2	CASSPNQRDGYTF	TGTGCCAGCAGCCCTAATCAGAGGGATGGCTACACCTTC
TRBD2	14	few	TRBV6-6	TRBJ2-3	CASMVAGGRYTQYF	TGTGCCAGCATGGTAGCGGGGGGGCGATATACGCAGTATTTT
TRBD1	15	.	TRBV15	TRBJ2-1	CATSRDSQGGGEQFF	TGTGCCACCAGCAGAGATTCACAGGGGGGCGGTGAGCAGTTCTTC
.	16	.	TRBV5-1	TRBJ1-2	CASSPIDSAQPYGYTF	TGCGCCAGCAGCCCAATCGACAGCGCACAGCCCTATGGCTACACCTTC
.	14	many	TRBV7-2	TRBJ2-2	CASSESGVAGELFF	TGTGCCAGCAGCGAGTCAGGGGTAGCCGGGGAGCTGTTTTTT
.	13	.	TRBV18	TRBJ1-4	CASSPQTAEKLFF	TGTGCCAGCTCACCGCAGACCGCCGAAAAACTGTTTTTT
.	15	.	TRBV20-1	TRBJ1-2	CSAPRGGDANYGYTF	TGCAGTGCCCCACGTGGGGGGGATGCGAACTATGGCTACACCTTC
.	15	few	TRBV27	TRBJ2-3	CASSHRGTSTDTQYF	TGTGCCAGCAGTCATAGGGGAACGAGCACAGATACGCAGTATTTT
TRBD1	14	.	TRBV5-1	TRBJ2-7	CASSSSEQGYEQYF	TGCGCCAGCAGCTCATCCGAACAGGGGTACGAGCAGTACTTC
.	11	.	TRBV30	TRBJ1-2	CAWSVGYGYTF	TGTGCCTGGAGTGTCGGGTATGGCTACACCTTC
.	13	many	TRBV5-1	TRBJ2-7	CASSLPQTYEQYF	TGCGCCAGCAGTTTACCCCAAACCTACGAGCAGTACTTC
TRBD1	14	.	TRBV6-1	TRBJ1-2	CASGIRDRTYGYTF	TGTGCCAGCGGCATCCGGGACAGGACTTATGGCTACACCTTC
.	12	.	TRBV10-1	TRBJ2-1	CASSESKGEQFF	TGCGCCAGCAGTGAGTCTAAGGGTGAGCAGTTCTTC
.	16	many	TRBV5-1	TRBJ2-6	CASSQDSPSGANVLTF	TGCGCCAGCAGCCAGGACTCTCCCTCTGGGGCCAACGTCCTGACTTTC
.	14	.	TRBV5-1	TRBJ1-2	CASSLDGTNYGYTF	TGCGCCAGCAGCTTGGACGGGACTAACTATGGCTACACCTTC
.	13	.	TRBV21-1	TRBJ2-5	CASSNTGEETQYF	TGTGCCAGCAGCAATACAGGGGAAGAGACCCAGTACTTC
.	17	few	TRBV12-3/TRBV12-4	TRBJ1-5	CASSSQDIYLNGEPQHF	TGTGCCAGCAGCTCCCAAGACATTTATCTTAATGGGGAGCCCCAGCATTTT
TRBD2	16	.	TRBV4-2	TRBJ2-5	CASSQLAGGYQETQYF	TGTGCCAGCAGCCAACTAGCGGGGGGATACCAAGAGACCCAGTACTTC
.	13	few	TRBV27	TRBJ2-2	CASSRSNTGELFF	TGTGCCAGCAGCCGCAGCAACACCGGGGAGCTGTTTTTT
.	12	many	TRBV10-3	TRBJ2-7	CAIGQSSYEQYF	TGTGCCATAGGACAGAGCTCCTACGAGCAGTACTTC
.	15	.	TRBV6-5	TRBJ1-2	CASSPRAGAGYGYTF	TGTGCCAGCAGTCCCCGAGCGGGGGCGGGCTATGGCTACACCTTC
.	14	few	TRBV20-1	TRBJ2-3	CSASQLGRTDTQYF	TGCAGTGCTAGTCAACTCGGGCGCACAGATACGCAGTATTTT
.	15	.	TRBV6-5	TRBJ1-2	CASSYSYRANYGYTF	TGTGCCAGCAGTTACTCGTACAGGGCCAACTATGGCTACACCTTC
TRBD1	14	.	TRBV4-3	TRBJ2-1	CASSRQGATGEQFF	TGCGCCAGCAGCCGACAGGGGGCTACAGGTGAGCAGTTCTTC
.	16	few	TRBV7-2	TRBJ2-6	CASTPLGYSGANVLTF	TGTGCCAGCACCCCTTTAGGATACTCTGGGGCCAACGTCCTGACTTTC
.	14	few	TRBV9	TRBJ2-5	CASSVGFTQETQYF	TGTGCCAGCAGCGTAGGGTTTACCCAAGAGACCCAGTACTTC
.	13	many	TRBV24-1	TRBJ1-2	CATSDGTGYGYTF	TGTGCCACCAGTGACGGTACAGGCTATGGCTACACCTTC
.	13	.	TRBV6-1	TRBJ2-5	CASSERGGETQYF	TGTGCCAGCAGTGAACGGGGAGGAGAGACCCAGTACTTC
.	13	many	TRBV7-8	TRBJ2-3	CASRWGSTDTQYF	TGTGCCAGCAGGTGGGGGAGCACAGATACGCAGTATTTT
.	16	.	TRBV12-3/TRBV12-4	TRBJ2-3	CASSLAPAGRTDTQYF	TGTGCCAGCAGTTTAGCGCCGGCAGGCCGCACAGATACGCAGTATTTT
TRBD2	15	few	TRBV7-6	TRBJ2-3	CASSFSGGFTDTQYF	TGTGCCAGCAGCTTTAGCGGGGGGTTCACAGATACGCAGTATTTT
TRBD2	15	.	TRBV2	TRBJ2-3	CASSFTSGGGDTQYF	TGTGCCAGCAGTTTTACTAGCGGGGGAGGAGATACGCAGTATTTT
.	14	few	TRBV9	TRBJ1-5	CASSVGPGQGPQHF	TGTGCCAGCAGCGTAGGTCCAGGCCAAGGGCCCCAGCATTTT